Below are 27 T cell receptor beta chains sequenced from a single sample in a study of cytomegalovirus exposure and HLA in healthy donors. A multiplex PCR was run with 60 Vbeta primers and 13 Jbeta primers. TCRdb's copy holds only in-frame clones and misses some; the assay was immunoSEQ multiplex PCR. Its table lists about 170,000 clones. What was sequenced was PBMCs. Receptor source: a woman aged 55 to 70 in good health and CMV-seronegative.

The V gene is TRBV27, the J gene TRBJ1-5; a weak D match, TRBD1 (6 bases). The V gene lost 2 bases and the J gene lost 4 bases, with 9 bases spanning the gap. The CDR3 runs to 14 residues. Per the germline V gene, CDR1 is MNHEY and CDR2 is SMNVEV (reference sequence). This CDR3 is CASSLGGANQPQHF. The CDR3 nucleotides read TGTGCCAGCAGTTTAGGGGGGGCGAATCAGCCCCAGCATTTT.

The chain has TRBV5-5 and TRBJ2-3, with TRBD2 as a possible D gene (5 bases). Trimming pared 1 base from V and 5 bases from J, leaving 11 bases between. The V gene's germline CDR1 is SGHKS and CDR2 YYEKEE (reference sequence). This CDR3 is built from 14 residues. CDR3 residues: CASSLTAVRDTQYF. The CDR3 bases are TGTGCCAGCAGCTTGACAGCGGTTAGAGATACGCAGTATTTT.

The chain employs TRBV5-4 and TRBJ2-3; 8 nucleotides agree with TRBD1. From germline, CDR1 is SGHNT and CDR2 YYREEE (reference sequence). The trim removed 1 base at V and 1 base at J, leaving 11 bases unmatched. This CDR3 spans 18 amino acids. CDR3 loop: CASSLTGGGLVGTDTQYF. CDR3 nucleotide sequence: TGTGCCAGCAGCTTGACAGGGGGTGGGTTGGTTGGCACAGATACGCAGTATTTT.

This rearrangement joins TRBV7-9 to TRBJ1-1; unclear D gene. V lost 0 bases to trimming and J lost 5 bases, with 10 bases between them. The CDR3 runs 14 residues. Germline assignment: CDR1 SEHNR and CDR2 FQNEAQ (reference sequence). In nucleotides, the CDR3 is TGTGCCAGCAGCTTAGCTGTGGGCATTACTGAAGCTTTCTTT. Protein: CASSLAVGITEAFF.

V gene TRBV9 combines with J gene TRBJ2-5, with TRBD1 matching over 8 bases. Germline CDR1 is SGDLS and CDR2 is YYNGEE. V dropped 0 bases and J dropped 5; count of bases not matched to a gene: 15. CDR3 length equals 18 residues. CDR3 residues: CASSVATGRFTGGETQYF. The DNA of the CDR3 is TGTGCCAGCAGCGTAGCTACTGGTCGTTTTACAGGGGGGGAGACCCAGTACTTC.

The genes are TRBV6-5 and TRBJ1-2; TRBD1 aligns across 9 bases. Losses at the gene ends were 3 bases for V and 5 bases for J; bases not matched to a gene: 10. The CDR3 runs 16 residues. The germline V gene encodes CDR1 MNHEY and CDR2 SVGAGI. CDR3 sequence reads: CASSYSTPGQGYGYTF. CDR3 bases: TGTGCCAGCAGTTATTCGACACCGGGACAGGGATATGGCTACACCTTC.

The chain joins TRBV4-1 to TRBJ1-5; no clear D gene. CDR1 is MGHRA, CDR2 YSYEKL, per germline. Trimming shortened V by 0 bases and J by 6 bases, and 12 bases separated the two germline ends. This CDR3 spans 15 amino acids. The CDR3 here is CASSQDRQGVQPQHF. As DNA, the CDR3 is TGCGCCAGCAGCCAAGACAGACAAGGTGTTCAGCCCCAGCATTTT.

The J gene is TRBJ1-4, the V gene TRBV6-1, with D perhaps matching TRBD1 (6 bases). Germline V gene data show CDR1 as MNHNS and CDR2 as SASEGT. The CDR3 is made up of 14 amino acids. Trimming removed 5 bases from V and 4 bases from J, with 11 bases in between. This chain's CDR3 is CASSIGQSNEKLFF. In DNA, the CDR3 is TGTGCCAGCAGTATAGGACAGAGTAATGAAAAACTGTTTTTT.

V is TRBV12-5 and J is TRBJ1-4; maybe TRBD1 (6 bases). V was shortened by 11 bases and J by 4 bases, with 14 bases between the two germline ends. The CDR3 covers 13 residues. Per the germline V gene, CDR1 is LGHNT and CDR2 is FRNRAP. For the CDR3, the DNA is TGTGCTCAGAAGGGGGTAAATAATGAAAAACTGTTTTTT. Its translation: CAQKGVNNEKLFF.

This chain's CDR3 is CASSLAGTEAYEQYF. CDR3 DNA sequence: TGTGCCAGCAGCTTAGCCGGGACAGAGGCCTACGAGCAGTACTTC. This chain uses TRBV7-3 with TRBJ2-7; 7 nucleotides agree with TRBD1. V gave up 2 bases and J gave up 2 bases; unmatched junction bases: 6. The CDR3 loop spans 15 amino acids. CDR1 and CDR2 (germline): SGHTA, FQGTGA.

The gene calls are TRBV5-5 and TRBJ2-3, with D perhaps matching TRBD2 (5 bases). V was pared by 0 bases and J by 1 base, with 15 bases between. The CDR3 covers 17 residues. Germline V gene data show CDR1 as SGHKS and CDR2 as YYEKEE (reference sequence). CDR3 coding DNA: TGTGCCAGCAGCTTGGGAGATGGGCTAGCTGGCACAGATACGCAGTATTTT. Translated: CASSLGDGLAGTDTQYF.

This sequence joins TRBV7-9 and TRBJ2-3, with 10 bases identical to TRBD2. The CDR3 covers 18 residues. The V and J ends lost 3 bases and 1 base, in that order; junction bases with no gene match: 10. CDR1 is SEHNR and CDR2 is FQNEAQ in the germline V gene (reference sequence). This chain's CDR3 is CASSFPAGGAPRTDTQYF. CDR3 DNA sequence: TGTGCCAGCAGCTTCCCAGCGGGGGGGGCCCCCCGCACAGATACGCAGTATTTT. The whole variable domain, filled in from reference TRBV7-9 and TRBJ2-3, reads DTGVSQNPRHKITKRGQNVTFRCDPISEHNRLYWYRQTLGQGPEFLTYFQNEAQLEKSRLLSDRFSAERPKGSFSTLEIQRTEQGDSAMYLCASSFPAGGAPRTDTQYFGPGTRLTVL.

J is TRBJ2-3 and V is TRBV7-9, with D perhaps TRBD2 (5 bases). Germline lookup yields CDR1 SEHNR and CDR2 FQNEAQ (reference sequence). V was cut by 1 base and J by 2 bases, with 13 bases left in between. The CDR3 is 16 amino acids. As DNA, the CDR3 is TGTGCCAGCAGCTTAGTTTCTGGGAGCCCCACAGATACGCAGTATTTT. As protein: CASSLVSGSPTDTQYF.

V usage is TRBV9 and J usage is TRBJ1-5, with a tentative D call TRBD1 (5 bases). The CDR3 runs to 15 residues. Trimming stripped 0 bases from V and 3 bases from J, with 10 bases between. Germline V gene sequence: CDR1 SGDLS, CDR2 YYNGEE. CDR3: CASSVGGGPNQPQHF. The CDR3 nucleotides read TGTGCCAGCAGCGTAGGGGGGGGTCCCAATCAGCCCCAGCATTTT.

The rearrangement joins TRBV21-1 to TRBJ1-2; no DNA check was done on the table's D call, TRBD1. TRBV21-1 is a pseudogene. The CDR3 runs to 18 residues. The CDR3 sequence is CASSRKIRDRGEDYGYTF. CDR3 sequence (DNA): TGTGCCAGCAGTCGAAAGATTAGGGACAGGGGAGAGGACTATGGCTACACCTTC.

As for this clone: Other DNA sequences in this sample translate to the same CDR3. V and J are TRBV7-2 and TRBJ2-7; 7 bases are shared with TRBD1. Germline V lookup: CDR1 SGHTA, CDR2 FQGNSA. This CDR3 comprises 15 residues. V lost 5 bases and J lost 2; bases outside the gene matches: 9. For the CDR3, the DNA is TGTGCCAGCAGCCAGAGACAGGGCTTACCCTACGAGCAGTACTTC. This sequence encodes CASSQRQGLPYEQYF.

The V and J genes are TRBV6-5 and TRBJ1-2; D might be TRBD1 (6 bases). V shed 6 bases and J shed 3 bases, with 11 bases lying between them. Per the germline V gene, CDR1 is MNHEY and CDR2 is SVGAGI. The CDR3 is 13 amino acids. The CDR3 region is CASSRQAHYGYTF. DNA of the CDR3: TGTGCCAGCAGCCGACAGGCTCACTATGGCTACACCTTC.

The chain has TRBV2 and TRBJ2-1; 8 bases are shared with TRBD2. The germline gives CDR1 SNHLY, CDR2 FYNNEI. CDR3 length: 15 amino acids. The V segment lost 5 bases and the J segment 2 bases; nucleotides outside the gene matches: 5. CDR3 in amino acids: CASSPRGGPYNEQFF. CDR3 DNA: TGTGCCAGCAGTCCCCGGGGGGGCCCCTACAATGAGCAGTTCTTC. Looking up the rest from reference TRBV2 and TRBJ2-1 gives the full variable domain: EPEVTQTPSHQVTQMGQEVILRCVPISNHLYFYWYRQILGQKVEFLVSFYNNEISEKSEIFDDQFSVERPDGSNFTLKIRSTKLEDSAMYFCASSPRGGPYNEQFFGPGTRLTVL.

The chain employs TRBV27 and TRBJ2-7; D remains ambiguous. The CDR3 runs 15 residues. Between the trimmed V and J ends, which lost 0 bases and 3 bases, there was a span of 12 bases. Germline assignment: CDR1 MNHEY and CDR2 SMNVEV (reference sequence). In DNA, the CDR3 is TGTGCCAGCAGTTTATCTTGGGCCGTACACTACGAGCAGTACTTC. Its translation is CASSLSWAVHYEQYF.

The CDR3 coding sequence is TGTGCCAGTAGGAAGGGCGCGGGAGAGTACGAGCAGTACTTC. It translates to CASRKGAGEYEQYF. The J gene is TRBJ2-5, the V gene TRBV19; 7 bases are shared with TRBD2. The last part of the DNA fits TRBJ2-7 better; the J call may be wrong. The CDR3 has 14 residues. Germline CDR1 and CDR2: LNHDA and SQIVND (reference sequence).

J is TRBJ2-5 and V is TRBV6-6; tentative D call: TRBD1 (6 bases). V lost 5 bases and J lost 7, with 17 bases in between. CDR1 and CDR2 (germline): MNHNY, SVGAGI (reference sequence). CDR3 size: 14 residues. In DNA form, the CDR3 reads TGTGCCAGCAGTCCCCGGGACATCGAATGGACCCAGTACTTC. Amino acids: CASSPRDIEWTQYF.

The V call is TRBV14, the J call TRBJ1-1; D ambiguous. Per the germline V gene, CDR1 is SGHDN and CDR2 is FVKESK. V gave up 4 bases and J gave up 2 bases, with 11 bases separating them. This CDR3 comprises 14 residues. CDR3 nucleotide sequence: TGTGCCAGCAGCCCCCCGGGATTTAACACTGAAGCTTTCTTT. Translating gives CASSPPGFNTEAFF.

The CDR3 sequence: CASSRLRTNEKLFF. CDR3 nucleotides: TGTGCCAGCAGTCGACTGCGAACTAATGAAAAACTGTTTTTT. The genes are TRBV7-3 and TRBJ1-4; D uncertain. The germline V gene encodes CDR1 SGHTA and CDR2 FQGTGA. This CDR3 has 14 residues. V was trimmed by 6 bases and J by 1 base, leaving 9 bases between them. Filled out from reference TRBV7-3 and TRBJ1-4, the complete variable domain reads GAGVSQTPSNKVTEKGKYVELRCDPISGHTALYWYRQSLGQGPEFLIYFQGTGAADDSGLPNDRFFAVRPEGSVSTLKIQRTERGDSAVYLCASSRLRTNEKLFFGSGTQLSVL.

The CDR3 region is CASSSGQGGITPQHF. CDR3 nucleotides: TGTGCCAGCAGCTCGGGACAGGGAGGCATAACGCCCCAGCATTTT. The chain recombines TRBV6-5 with TRBJ1-5, with 9 bases lining up with TRBD1. The CDR3 length is 15 residues. V lost 6 bases, J lost 9 bases, and 12 bases stayed unmatched. In germline, CDR1 is MNHEY, CDR2 SVGAGI.

The chain employs TRBV5-6 and TRBJ2-5; D ambiguous. The CDR3 runs to 14 residues. The V gene's germline CDR1 is SGHDT and CDR2 YYEEEE. V was trimmed by 2 bases and J by 5 bases, leaving 13 bases between them. The CDR3, as DNA: TGTGCCAGCAGCTTTCCGACGGAGAGGGAGACCCAGTACTTC. Amino acid sequence: CASSFPTERETQYF.

The rearrangement joins TRBV7-2 to TRBJ1-2, with no clear D. Trimming stripped 1 base from V and 0 bases from J, with 18 bases between. Looked up from germline, CDR1 is SGHTA and CDR2 is FQGNSA. This CDR3 has 18 residues. The CDR3 DNA reads as TGTGCCAGCAGCTTAGTGCCCCGGACTCCTGGAGCTAACTATGGCTACACCTTC. Its translation: CASSLVPRTPGANYGYTF.

V is TRBV18 and J is TRBJ1-5, with 7 bases fitting TRBD1. This CDR3 comprises 15 residues. Germline values: CDR1 KGHSH, CDR2 LQKENI. After removal of 5 bases from V and 1 base from J, the junction contained 5 bases not matched to a gene. CDR3 coding DNA: TGTGCCAGCTCAGTACAGGGGTTCAGCAATCAGCCCCAGCATTTT. Translation gives CASSVQGFSNQPQHF.